This T cell receptor (beta chain) was recorded in a study of patients and donors after allogeneic stem cell transplantation. TCRdb re-analysed the RT-PCR reads in MiXCR, keeping a single row per CDR3 protein. In the table there are about 160,000 distinct CDR3 sequences, 24% of which are singletons. The CDR3 sequence is 19 residues long. Per the germline V gene, CDR1 is MNHEY and CDR2 is SVGAGI. V gave up 2 bases and J gave up 2 bases; unmatched junction bases: 11. This clonotype originated in a human donor who was either an allogeneic HSCT recipient or a stem cell or donor lymphocyte infusion donor (not recorded which). It is not recorded whose cells these are; they may come from a transplant donor. Sequenced input: blood, either unsorted or a sorted T cell fraction (not recorded which). V gene TRBV6-5 combines with J gene TRBJ1-3; 11 positions match TRBD1. This CDR3 is CASSYGDRGFPGAGNTIYF. The CDR3 coding sequence is TGTGCCAGCAGTTACGGGGACAGGGGGTTCCCAGGTGCTGGAAACACCATATATTTT.